The 23 T cell receptor beta chains given below trace back to one sample, sequenced in a study of T cell changes during pregnancy in multiple sclerosis. Assay used: immunoSEQ multiplex PCR; TCRdb lists only in-frame clones, some missing. This sample yields approximately 40,000 clones, of which roughly 90% are seen a single time; approximately 10% belongs to the top ten. The sample was CD8+ T cells from peripheral blood mononuclear cells, taken in the third trimester of pregnancy. The receptor set was obtained from a female donor with multiple sclerosis, enrolled in a pregnancy study.

This rearrangement joins TRBV9 to TRBJ1-1; D unresolved. Germline V lookup: CDR1 SGDLS, CDR2 YYNGEE. The CDR3 covers 13 residues. V was shortened by 3 bases and J by 5 bases, with 11 bases between the two germline ends. The DNA for the CDR3 is TGTGCCAGCAGCGACGGGGAAAGGACTGAAGCTTTCTTT. Amino acids: CASSDGERTEAFF.

CDR3 amino acids: CASSPGAGGYEQYF. CDR3 nucleotides: TGTGCCAGCAGCCCTGGAGCGGGAGGCTACGAGCAGTACTTC. This rearrangement joins TRBV5-4 to TRBJ2-7; 9 bases fit TRBD2. V was clipped by 4 bases and J by 3 bases; unmatched bases: 5. The CDR3 is 14 amino acids. Germline CDR1 is SGHNT and CDR2 is YYREEE (reference sequence).

V gene TRBV10-2 combines with J gene TRBJ1-1; D is perhaps TRBD1 (6 bases). The CDR3 consists of 13 residues. Germline V lookup: CDR1 WSHSY, CDR2 SAAADI. Trimming left V 4 bases short and J 3 bases short, with 9 bases between. The chain's CDR3 is CASSVGGDTEAFF. In DNA, the CDR3 is TGCGCCAGCAGTGTAGGGGGGGACACTGAAGCTTTCTTT.

The chain uses TRBV10-1 and TRBJ2-1, with D maybe TRBD1 (7 bases). The CDR3 contains 16 residues. Trimming removed 3 bases from V and 0 bases from J, with 12 bases in between. Germline V gene sequence: CDR1 WNHNN, CDR2 SYGVQD (reference sequence). CDR3 protein: CASSEWRDSSYNEQFF. CDR3 DNA: TGCGCCAGCAGTGAATGGCGGGACAGCTCCTACAATGAGCAGTTCTTC.

The V and J genes are TRBV5-4 and TRBJ2-7, with D maybe TRBD1 (7 bases). V lost 1 base and J 2 bases, leaving 13 bases between the germline ends. CDR3 length: 15 amino acids. Germline-derived CDR1 and CDR2 are SGHNT and YYREEE (reference sequence). The CDR3 reads CASSLWGDSPYEQYF. CDR3 nucleotide sequence: TGTGCCAGCAGCTTGTGGGGGGACAGCCCCTACGAGCAGTACTTC.

The CDR3 nucleotides read TGTGCCAGTACAGACCGGACAGGGCATCAGCCCCAGCATTTT. It is translated as CASTDRTGHQPQHF. The V gene is TRBV19, the J gene TRBJ1-5; 8 positions agree with TRBD1. The junction had 7 bases not matched to a gene; V was cut back by 7 bases and J by 5 bases. This CDR3 has 14 amino acids. Germline V gives CDR1 LNHDA, CDR2 SQIVND (reference sequence).

The genes are TRBV9 and TRBJ1-1; weak D call: TRBD1 (5 bases). This CDR3 is built from 15 residues. V lost 4 bases to trimming and J lost 8 bases, with 21 bases between them. The germline gives CDR1 SGDLS, CDR2 YYNGEE. DNA of the CDR3: TGTGCCAGCAGCCCCGACCAGGGAGGGCACTCCGAAGCTTTCTTT. Amino acids: CASSPDQGGHSEAFF. Drawing the rest from reference TRBV9 and TRBJ1-1, the complete variable domain is DSGVTQTPKHLITATGQRVTLRCSPRSGDLSVYWYQQSLDQGLQFLIQYYNGEERAKGNILERFSAQQFPDLHSELNLSSLELGDSALYFCASSPDQGGHSEAFFGQGTRLTVV.

This clone has a single count. This sequence joins TRBV30 and TRBJ2-3; D might be TRBD2 (5 bases). Germline CDR1 and CDR2: GTSNPN and SVGIG (reference sequence). V was trimmed by 5 bases and J by 0 bases, leaving 12 bases between them. The CDR3 loop spans 14 amino acids. The CDR3 coding sequence is TGTGCCTGGGGCCGGACTCTCAGCACAGATACGCAGTATTTT. This gives the protein CAWGRTLSTDTQYF.

The chain employs TRBV11-1 and TRBJ1-2; 7 bases line up with TRBD1. Unmatched junction bases numbered 6, after V lost 5 bases and J lost 3 bases. The CDR3 length is 14 residues. Germline loops: CDR1 SGHAT, CDR2 FQDESV (reference sequence). The CDR3, as DNA: TGTGCCAGCAGCCCGCGGGACAGATACTATGGCTACACCTTC. Translated: CASSPRDRYYGYTF.

The V gene is TRBV30, the J gene TRBJ2-5; 11 bases are shared with TRBD2. From germline, CDR1 is GTSNPN and CDR2 SVGIG (reference sequence). V dropped 4 bases and J dropped 4; count of bases not matched to a gene: 11. The CDR3 contains 16 residues. CDR3 in DNA: TGTGCCTGGAACCTCGGGACTAGCGGTCTGGGAGAGACCCAGTACTTC. This sequence encodes CAWNLGTSGLGETQYF.

This chain connects TRBV2 to TRBJ2-5; 10 positions agree with TRBD1. Looked up from germline, CDR1 is SNHLY and CDR2 is FYNNEI. This CDR3 is 14 amino acids long. V dropped 8 bases and J dropped 7; count of bases not matched to a gene: 10. The CDR3 bases are TGTGCCAGCCGGGACAGGGGAGAGTTGGGGACCCAGTACTTC. Its translation: CASRDRGELGTQYF.

This clone was seen once. The chain uses TRBV19 and TRBJ1-4, with 7 positions matching TRBD1. The CDR3 runs to 15 residues. Unmatched junction bases numbered 5, after V lost 7 bases and J lost 0 bases. Germline V gives CDR1 LNHDA, CDR2 SQIVND (reference sequence). CDR3 bases: TGTGCCAGTAAGGAGGGGGCATCAACTAATGAAAAACTGTTTTTT. This codes for CASKEGASTNEKLFF.

The J gene is TRBJ1-2, the V gene TRBV4-3; 7 bases are shared with TRBD1. Germline CDR1 is LGHNA and CDR2 is YSLEER. V shed 0 bases, J shed 4 bases, and the junction held 14 bases outside the gene matches. The length of the CDR3 is 18 residues. The CDR3 spells CASSQDTFSQGDPYGYTF. The CDR3 nucleotides are TGCGCCAGCAGCCAAGATACTTTCTCCCAGGGGGATCCCTATGGCTACACCTTC.

The chain is built from TRBV7-2 and TRBJ1-2; the D gene is possibly TRBD1 (5 bases). V was clipped by 1 base and J by 3 bases, with 6 bases between them. The CDR3 length is 13 residues. CDR1 SGHTA and CDR2 FQGNSA come from the germline V gene. The DNA of the CDR3 is TGTGCCAGCAGCTTAGGGGGGGACTATGGCTACACCTTC. Amino acids: CASSLGGDYGYTF.

The chain recombines TRBV5-1 with TRBJ2-7; perhaps TRBD1 as D (6 bases). Trimming pared 0 bases from V and 0 bases from J, leaving 7 bases between. This CDR3 contains 14 residues. Germline V gives CDR1 SGHRS, CDR2 YFSETQ. This chain's CDR3 is CASSLGDNSYEQYF. The CDR3 region has the DNA TGCGCCAGCAGCTTGGGGGACAACTCCTACGAGCAGTACTTC. Looking up the rest from reference TRBV5-1 and TRBJ2-7 gives the full variable domain: KAGVTQTPRYLIKTRGQQVTLSCSPISGHRSVSWYQQTPGQGLQFLFEYFSETQRNKGNFPGRFSGRQFSNSRSEMNVSTLELGDSALYLCASSLGDNSYEQYFGPGTRLTVT.

This chain uses TRBV2 with TRBJ2-7; maybe TRBD2 (6 bases). Germline V CDR1 and CDR2: SNHLY, FYNNEI. This CDR3 comprises 14 residues. With 11 bases removed from V and 0 bases from J, the gap between germline ends came to 17 bases. The CDR3 DNA sequence: TGTGCCGCTACAAGGTTCGGGAGCTCCTACGAGCAGTACTTC. Encoded protein: CAATRFGSSYEQYF.

The chain has TRBV7-9 and TRBJ2-2; the D gene is possibly TRBD1 (6 bases). Germline V gene data show CDR1 as SEHNR and CDR2 as FQNEAQ (reference sequence). V was cut by 5 bases and J by 0 bases, with 13 bases left in between. This CDR3 spans 16 amino acids. CDR3 protein: CASSGRDTANTGELFF. As DNA, the CDR3 is TGTGCCAGCAGCGGCCGGGACACCGCGAACACCGGGGAGCTGTTTTTT. The full variable domain, its missing parts supplied by reference TRBV7-9 and TRBJ2-2, is DTGVSQNPRHKITKRGQNVTFRCDPISEHNRLYWYRQTLGQGPEFLTYFQNEAQLEKSRLLSDRFSAERPKGSFSTLEIQRTEQGDSAMYLCASSGRDTANTGELFFGEGSRLTVL.

The chain is built from TRBV7-6 and TRBJ2-1; 11 positions match TRBD2. J was trimmed by 0 bases and V by 0 bases; bases with no gene match: 10. Germline CDR1 reads SGHVS; CDR2 reads FNYEAQ. The CDR3 runs to 20 residues. The CDR3: CASSLAQLAGGGLSYNEQFF. The CDR3 bases are TGTGCCAGCAGCTTAGCGCAGTTAGCGGGGGGGGGACTCTCCTACAATGAGCAGTTCTTC. Looking up the rest from reference TRBV7-6 and TRBJ2-1 gives the full variable domain: GAGVSQSPRYKVTKRGQDVALRCDPISGHVSLYWYRQALGQGPEFLTYFNYEAQQDKSGLPNDRFSAERPEGSISTLTIQRTEQRDSAMYRCASSLAQLAGGGLSYNEQFFGPGTRLTVL.

This clone was seen only a few times. V gene TRBV7-9 combines with J gene TRBJ2-7; 11 bases map to TRBD2. The CDR3 is 15 residues long. The germline gives CDR1 SEHNR, CDR2 FQNEAQ (reference sequence). J lost 4 bases, V lost 2 bases, and 4 bases had no gene match. CDR3: CASSLLLAGEYEQYF. The CDR3 coding sequence is TGTGCCAGCAGCTTATTACTAGCGGGAGAATACGAGCAGTACTTC.

The chain recombines TRBV25-1 with TRBJ2-1, with 8 bases aligning to TRBD2. Trimming removed 2 bases from V and 3 bases from J; junction bases left unmatched: 3. CDR1 MGHDK and CDR2 SYGVNS come from the germline V gene. CDR3 length: 15 residues. This CDR3 is CASSEPGLDYNEQFF. The CDR3, as DNA: TGTGCCAGCAGTGAACCGGGACTAGACTACAATGAGCAGTTCTTC.

V and J are TRBV29-1 and TRBJ2-2; 12 bases agree with TRBD2. CDR1 is SQVTM, CDR2 ANQGSEA, per germline. The CDR3 consists of 14 residues. The J segment lost 7 bases and the V segment lost 2 bases, leaving 2 bases of the junction unmatched. CDR3 bases: TGCAGCGTTGAACTAGCGGGAGGGATCGGGGAGCTGTTTTTT. As protein: CSVELAGGIGELFF.

The chain couples TRBV12-5 to TRBJ1-1; 9 positions agree with TRBD1. Trimming at V came to 4 bases and at J to 7 bases, leaving 4 bases not matched to a gene. The CDR3 spans 13 residues. In germline, CDR1 is LGHNT, CDR2 FRNRAP. Written as DNA, the CDR3 is TGTGCTAGTGGTTGGGGACAGGGAAATGAAGCTTTCTTT. It encodes CASGWGQGNEAFF.

J is TRBJ2-7 and V is TRBV9, with 7 bases fitting TRBD1. J lost 4 bases, V lost 4 bases, and 11 bases had no gene match. Germline V CDR1 and CDR2: SGDLS, YYNGEE. This CDR3 spans 15 amino acids. CDR3: CASSLGITDRYEQYF. The CDR3 nucleotides are TGTGCCAGCAGCCTAGGGATAACGGACAGGTACGAGCAGTACTTC.